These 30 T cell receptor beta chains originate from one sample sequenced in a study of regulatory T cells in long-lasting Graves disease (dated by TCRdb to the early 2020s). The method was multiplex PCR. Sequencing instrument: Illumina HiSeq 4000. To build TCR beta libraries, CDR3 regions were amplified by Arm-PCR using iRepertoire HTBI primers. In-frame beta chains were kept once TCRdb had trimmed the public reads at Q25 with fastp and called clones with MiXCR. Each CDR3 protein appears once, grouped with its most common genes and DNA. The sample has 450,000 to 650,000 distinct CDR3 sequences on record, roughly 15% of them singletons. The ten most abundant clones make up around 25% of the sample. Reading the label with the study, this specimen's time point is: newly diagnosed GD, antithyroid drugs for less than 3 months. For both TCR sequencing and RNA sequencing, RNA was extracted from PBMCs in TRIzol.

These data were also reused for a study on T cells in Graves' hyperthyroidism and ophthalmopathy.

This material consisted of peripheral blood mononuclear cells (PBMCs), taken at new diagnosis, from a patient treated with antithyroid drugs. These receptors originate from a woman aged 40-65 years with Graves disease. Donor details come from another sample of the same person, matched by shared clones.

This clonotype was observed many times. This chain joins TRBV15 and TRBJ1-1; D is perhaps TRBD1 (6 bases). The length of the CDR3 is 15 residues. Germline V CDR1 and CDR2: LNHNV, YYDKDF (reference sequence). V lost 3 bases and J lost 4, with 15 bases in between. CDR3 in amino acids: CATSSNQNRATEAFF. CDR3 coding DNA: TGTGCCACCAGCAGCAATCAAAACAGGGCCACTGAAGCTTTCTTT.

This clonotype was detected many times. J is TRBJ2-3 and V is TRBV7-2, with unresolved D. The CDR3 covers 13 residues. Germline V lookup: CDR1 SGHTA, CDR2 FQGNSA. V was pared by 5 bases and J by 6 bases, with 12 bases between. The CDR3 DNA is TGTGCCAGCAGCCGGGCAACGGGCGATACGCAGTATTTT. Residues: CASSRATGDTQYF.

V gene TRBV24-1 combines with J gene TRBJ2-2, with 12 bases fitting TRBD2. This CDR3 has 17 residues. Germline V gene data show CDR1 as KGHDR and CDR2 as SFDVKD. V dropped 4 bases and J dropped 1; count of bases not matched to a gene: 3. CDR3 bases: TGTGCCACCAGTGACCAGACTAGCGGGGGGAACACCGGGGAGCTGTTTTTT. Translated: CATSDQTSGGNTGELFF.

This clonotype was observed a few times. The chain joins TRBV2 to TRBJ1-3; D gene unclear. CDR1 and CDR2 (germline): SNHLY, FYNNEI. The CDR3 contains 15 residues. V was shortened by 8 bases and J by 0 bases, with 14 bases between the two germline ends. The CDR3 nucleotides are TGTGCCAGCGGCTCAGACGCCCGCTCTGGAAACACCATATATTTT. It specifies CASGSDARSGNTIYF.

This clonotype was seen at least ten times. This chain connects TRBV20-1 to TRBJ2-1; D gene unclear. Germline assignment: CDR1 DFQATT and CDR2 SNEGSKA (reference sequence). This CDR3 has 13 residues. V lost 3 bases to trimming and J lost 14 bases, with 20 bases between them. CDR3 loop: CSASPQVGIGEFF. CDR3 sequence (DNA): TGCAGTGCTAGCCCCCAAGTTGGGATTGGGGAGTTCTTC.

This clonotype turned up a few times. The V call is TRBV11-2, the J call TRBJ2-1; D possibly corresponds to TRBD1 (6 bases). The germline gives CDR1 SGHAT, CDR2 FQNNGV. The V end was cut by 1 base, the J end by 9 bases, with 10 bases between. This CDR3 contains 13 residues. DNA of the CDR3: TGTGCCAGCAGCTTAGGACACAGGGCTGAGCAGTTCTTC. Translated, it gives CASSLGHRAEQFF.

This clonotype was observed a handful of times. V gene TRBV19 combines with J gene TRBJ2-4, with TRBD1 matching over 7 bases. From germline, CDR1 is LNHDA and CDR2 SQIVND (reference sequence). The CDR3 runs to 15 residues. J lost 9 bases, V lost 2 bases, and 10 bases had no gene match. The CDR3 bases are TGTGCCAGTAGTATATACGGGACAGCAATGGGCATTCAGTACTTC. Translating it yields CASSIYGTAMGIQYF.

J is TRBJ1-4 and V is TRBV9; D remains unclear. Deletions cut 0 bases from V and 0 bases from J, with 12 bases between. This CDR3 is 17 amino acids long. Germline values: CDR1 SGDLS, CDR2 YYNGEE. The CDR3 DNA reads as TGTGCCAGCAGCGTAGGCCAAGGGAGAGCAACTAATGAAAAACTGTTTTTT. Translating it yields CASSVGQGRATNEKLFF.

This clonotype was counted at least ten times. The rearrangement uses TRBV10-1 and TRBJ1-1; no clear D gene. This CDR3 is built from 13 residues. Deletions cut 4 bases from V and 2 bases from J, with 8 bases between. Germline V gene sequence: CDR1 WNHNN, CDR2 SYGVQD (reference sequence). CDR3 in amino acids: CASSGQFNTEAFF. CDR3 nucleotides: TGCGCCAGCAGTGGGCAGTTCAACACTGAAGCTTTCTTT.

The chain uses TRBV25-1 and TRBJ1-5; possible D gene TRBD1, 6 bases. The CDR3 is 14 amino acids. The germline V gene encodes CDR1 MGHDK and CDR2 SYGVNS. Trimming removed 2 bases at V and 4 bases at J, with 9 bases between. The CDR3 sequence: CASSEEGVNQPQHF. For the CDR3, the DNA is TGTGCCAGCAGTGAAGAGGGGGTGAATCAGCCCCAGCATTTT.

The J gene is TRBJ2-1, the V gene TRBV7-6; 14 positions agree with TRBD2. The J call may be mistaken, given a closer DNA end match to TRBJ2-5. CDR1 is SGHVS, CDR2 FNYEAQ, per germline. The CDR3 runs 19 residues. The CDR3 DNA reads TGTGCCAGCAGCCCCACGTTAGGGACTAGCGGGGGCCGAATTGGGACCCAGTACTTC. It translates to CASSPTLGTSGGRIGTQYF.

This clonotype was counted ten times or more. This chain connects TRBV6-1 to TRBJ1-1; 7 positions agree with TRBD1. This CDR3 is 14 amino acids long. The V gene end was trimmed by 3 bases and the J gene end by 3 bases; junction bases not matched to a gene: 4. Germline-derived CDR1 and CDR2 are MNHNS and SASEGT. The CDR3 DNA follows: TGTGCCAGCAGTGAGACAGGGACGGACACTGAAGCTTTCTTT. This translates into CASSETGTDTEAFF.

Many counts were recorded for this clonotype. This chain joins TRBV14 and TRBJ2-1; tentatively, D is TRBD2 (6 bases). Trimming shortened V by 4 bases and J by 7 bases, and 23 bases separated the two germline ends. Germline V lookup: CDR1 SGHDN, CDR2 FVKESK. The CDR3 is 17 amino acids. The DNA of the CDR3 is TGTGCCAGCAGCCCCGGGTGGACGGGGGTCGTCGAGAATGAGCAGTTCTTC. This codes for CASSPGWTGVVENEQFF.

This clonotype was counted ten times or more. The DNA of the CDR3 is TGTGCCAGCAGTGAGACCAGGGTACTGTTTTTT. It yields the protein CASSETRVLFF. The J gene is TRBJ1-4, the V gene TRBV2; maybe TRBD1 (5 bases). Germline loops: CDR1 SNHLY, CDR2 FYNNEI. The length of the CDR3 is 11 residues. Trimming cost V 3 bases and J 13 bases, with 9 bases left between them.

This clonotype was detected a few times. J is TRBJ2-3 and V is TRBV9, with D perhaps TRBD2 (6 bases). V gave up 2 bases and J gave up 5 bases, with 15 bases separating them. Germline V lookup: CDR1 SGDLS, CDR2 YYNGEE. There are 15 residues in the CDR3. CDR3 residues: CASSVVGGDGDTQYF. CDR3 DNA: TGTGCCAGCAGCGTCGTCGGGGGAGATGGAGATACGCAGTATTTT.

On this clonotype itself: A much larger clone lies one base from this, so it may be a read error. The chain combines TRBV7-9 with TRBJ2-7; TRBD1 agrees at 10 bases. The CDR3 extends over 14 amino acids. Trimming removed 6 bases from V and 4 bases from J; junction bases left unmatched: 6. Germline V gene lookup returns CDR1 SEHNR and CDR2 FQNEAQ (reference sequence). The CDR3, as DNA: TGTGCCAGCAGTTCCGGGACAGGGGTATACGAGCAGTACTTC. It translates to CASSSGTGVYEQYF. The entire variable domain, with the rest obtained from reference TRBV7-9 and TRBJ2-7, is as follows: DTGVSQNPRHKITKRGQNVTFRCDPISEHNRLYWYRQTLGQGPEFLTYFQNEAQLEKSRLLSDRFSAERPKGSFSTLEIQRTEQGDSAMYLCASSSGTGVYEQYFGPGTRLTVT.

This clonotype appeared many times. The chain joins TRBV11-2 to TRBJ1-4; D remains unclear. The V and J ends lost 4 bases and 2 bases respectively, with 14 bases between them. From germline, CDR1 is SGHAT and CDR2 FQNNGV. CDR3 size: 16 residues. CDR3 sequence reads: CASSSLRDGTNEKLFF. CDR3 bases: TGTGCCAGCAGCTCCCTCCGAGATGGGACTAATGAAAAACTGTTTTTT.

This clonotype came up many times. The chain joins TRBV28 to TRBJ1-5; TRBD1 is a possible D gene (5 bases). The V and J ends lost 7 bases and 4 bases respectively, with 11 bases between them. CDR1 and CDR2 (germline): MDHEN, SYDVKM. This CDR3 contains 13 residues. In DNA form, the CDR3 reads TGTGCCAGCACCTGGGGGGTGAATCAGCCCCAGCATTTT. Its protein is CASTWGVNQPQHF.

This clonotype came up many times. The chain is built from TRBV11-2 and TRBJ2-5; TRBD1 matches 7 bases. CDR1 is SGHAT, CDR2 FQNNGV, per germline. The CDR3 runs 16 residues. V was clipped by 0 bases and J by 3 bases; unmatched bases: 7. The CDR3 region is CASSLDWTGLEETQYF. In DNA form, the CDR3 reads TGTGCCAGCAGCTTAGATTGGACAGGCCTGGAAGAGACCCAGTACTTC.

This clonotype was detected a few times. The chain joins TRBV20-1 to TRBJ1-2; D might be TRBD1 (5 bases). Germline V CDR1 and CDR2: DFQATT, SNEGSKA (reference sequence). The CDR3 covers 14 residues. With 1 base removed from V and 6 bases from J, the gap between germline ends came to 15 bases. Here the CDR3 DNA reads TGCAGTGCTAGAGCACAGGAAGGGGTCCATGGCTACACCTTC. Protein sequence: CSARAQEGVHGYTF.

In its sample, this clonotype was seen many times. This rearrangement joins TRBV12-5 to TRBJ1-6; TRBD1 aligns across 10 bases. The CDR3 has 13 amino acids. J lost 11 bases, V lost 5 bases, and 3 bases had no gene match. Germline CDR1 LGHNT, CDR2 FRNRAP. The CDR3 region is CASGGDRGPPLHF. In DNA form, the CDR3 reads TGTGCTAGTGGTGGGGACAGGGGACCACCCCTCCACTTT. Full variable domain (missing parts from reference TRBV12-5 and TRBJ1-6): DARVTQTPRHKVTEMGQEVTMRCQPILGHNTVFWYRQTMMQGLELLAYFRNRAPLDDSGMPKDRFSAEMPDATLATLKIQPSEPRDSAVYFCASGGDRGPPLHFGNGTRLTVT.

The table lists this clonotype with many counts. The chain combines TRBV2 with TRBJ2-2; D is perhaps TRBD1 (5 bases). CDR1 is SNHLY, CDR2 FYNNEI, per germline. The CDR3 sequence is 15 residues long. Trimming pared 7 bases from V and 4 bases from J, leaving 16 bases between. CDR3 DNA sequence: TGTGCCAGCAACCTCAGGGTATTTGCCACCGGGGAGCTGTTTTTT. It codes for CASNLRVFATGELFF.

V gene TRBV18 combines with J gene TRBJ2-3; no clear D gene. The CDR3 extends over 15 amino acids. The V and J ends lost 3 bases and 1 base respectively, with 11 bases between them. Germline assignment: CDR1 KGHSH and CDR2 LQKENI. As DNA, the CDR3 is TGTGCCAGCTCACCGCCTAACTGGGGCACAGATACGCAGTATTTT. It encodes CASSPPNWGTDTQYF.

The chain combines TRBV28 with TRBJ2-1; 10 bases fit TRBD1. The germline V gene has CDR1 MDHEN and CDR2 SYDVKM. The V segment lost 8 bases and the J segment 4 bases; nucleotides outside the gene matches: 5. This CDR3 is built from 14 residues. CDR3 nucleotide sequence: TGTGCCAGCGGGAGACAGGGGGCATACAATGAGCAGTTCTTC. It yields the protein CASGRQGAYNEQFF. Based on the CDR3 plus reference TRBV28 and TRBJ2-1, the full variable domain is DVKVTQSSRYLVKRTGEKVFLECVQDMDHENMFWYRQDPGLGLRLIYFSYDVKMKEKGDIPEGYSVSREKKERFSLILESASTNQTSMYLCASGRQGAYNEQFFGPGTRLTVL.

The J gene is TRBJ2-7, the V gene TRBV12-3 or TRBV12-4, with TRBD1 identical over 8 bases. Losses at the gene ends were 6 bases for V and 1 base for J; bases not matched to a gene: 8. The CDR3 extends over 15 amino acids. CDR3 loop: CASSPVRTGSYEQYF. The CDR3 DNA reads TGTGCCAGCAGCCCTGTTAGGACAGGGTCCTACGAGCAGTACTTC.

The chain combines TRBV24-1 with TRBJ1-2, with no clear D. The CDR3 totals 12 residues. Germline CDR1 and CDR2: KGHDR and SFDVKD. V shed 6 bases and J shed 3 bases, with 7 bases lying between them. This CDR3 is CATSRTDYGYTF. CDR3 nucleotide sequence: TGTGCCACCAGTCGGACGGACTATGGCTACACCTTC.

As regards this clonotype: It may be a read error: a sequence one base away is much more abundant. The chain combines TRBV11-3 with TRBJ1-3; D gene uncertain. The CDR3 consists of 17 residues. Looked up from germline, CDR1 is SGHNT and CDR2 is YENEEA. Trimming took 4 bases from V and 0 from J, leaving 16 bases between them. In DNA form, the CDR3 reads TGTGCCAGCAGCTCAGGTGAAACTCCCTTCTCTGGAAACACCATATATTTT. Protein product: CASSSGETPFSGNTIYF.

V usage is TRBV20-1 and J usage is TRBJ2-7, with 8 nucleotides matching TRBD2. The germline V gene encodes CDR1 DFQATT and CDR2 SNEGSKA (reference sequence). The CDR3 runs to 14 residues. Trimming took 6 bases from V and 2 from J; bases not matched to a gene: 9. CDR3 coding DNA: TGCAGTGCCCCAGCGGGGGCCTTGGCCTACGAGCAGTACTTC. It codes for CSAPAGALAYEQYF.

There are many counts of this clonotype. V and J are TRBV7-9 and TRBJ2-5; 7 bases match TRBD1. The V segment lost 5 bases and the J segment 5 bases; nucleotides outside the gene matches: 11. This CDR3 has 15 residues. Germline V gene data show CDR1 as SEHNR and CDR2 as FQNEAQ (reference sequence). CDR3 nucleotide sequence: TGTGCCAGCAGCCATGGACAGGACCCCCGGGAGACCCAGTACTTC. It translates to CASSHGQDPRETQYF.

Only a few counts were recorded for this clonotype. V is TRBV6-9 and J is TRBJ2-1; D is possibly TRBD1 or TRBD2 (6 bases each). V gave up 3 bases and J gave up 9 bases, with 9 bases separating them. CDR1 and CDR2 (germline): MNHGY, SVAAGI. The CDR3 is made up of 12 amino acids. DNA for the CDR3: TGTGCCAGCAGTTACGAGGGGGGTGAGCAGTTCTTC. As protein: CASSYEGGEQFF.